Below are 26 T cell receptor beta chains sequenced from a single sample in a study of blood T cell repertoires in COVID-19. Method: immunoSEQ multiplex PCR; TCRdb's copy keeps in-frame clones and lacks some. The sample has roughly 170,000 clones, 85% to 90% seen once; the top ten hold around 20%. Source material: peripheral blood. These TCRs come from a man between 65 and 80 years old with active or convalescent COVID-19.

This clone rates as large. The chain joins TRBV5-4 to TRBJ2-4; perhaps TRBD2 as D (7 bases). Trimming took 6 bases from V and 8 from J, leaving 15 bases between them. The CDR3 loop spans 13 amino acids. Germline V gives CDR1 SGHNT, CDR2 YYREEE (reference sequence). CDR3 bases: TGTGCCAGCACCCCGGGGGGCGCGGACATTCAGTACTTC. It yields the protein CASTPGGADIQYF.

The CDR3 nucleotides read TGTGCCTGGACCCGGATAGGGGTTGATGGCTACACCTTC. This codes for CAWTRIGVDGYTF. V gene TRBV30 combines with J gene TRBJ1-2, with TRBD1 as a possible D gene (5 bases). The CDR3 contains 13 residues. Germline V lookup: CDR1 GTSNPN, CDR2 SVGIG (reference sequence). V was shortened by 4 bases and J by 6 bases, with 15 bases between the two germline ends.

The chain is built from TRBV7-2 and TRBJ1-5; a possible D gene is TRBD1 (5 bases). Germline V gene data show CDR1 as SGHTA and CDR2 as FQGNSA. The CDR3 runs 14 residues. Between the trimmed V and J ends, which lost 1 base and 7 bases, there was a span of 11 bases. Written as DNA, the CDR3 is TGTGCCAGCAGCTTAGGAGGGAGGGACCAGCCCCAGCATTTT. It translates to CASSLGGRDQPQHF.

The sample holds one count of this clone. The chain is built from TRBV7-6 and TRBJ2-6, with 10 positions matching TRBD1. V shed 5 bases, J shed 3 bases, and the junction held 4 bases outside the gene matches. The CDR3 has 16 residues. CDR1 SGHVS and CDR2 FNYEAQ come from the germline V gene. In nucleotides, the CDR3 is TGTGCCAGCAGCGGAGGGACAGGGGATGGGGCCAACGTCCTGACTTTC. It specifies CASSGGTGDGANVLTF.

The rearrangement joins TRBV7-2 to TRBJ1-1; D is perhaps TRBD1 (6 bases). The CDR3 consists of 15 residues. Germline V gene data show CDR1 as SGHTA and CDR2 as FQGNSA. Trimming left V 7 bases short and J 4 bases short, with 19 bases between. The CDR3 region is CASISVPTGGTEAFF. CDR3 nucleotides: TGTGCCAGCATCTCAGTTCCGACAGGTGGCACTGAAGCTTTCTTT.

The V call is TRBV6-5, the J call TRBJ2-7; no clear D. V was shortened by 6 bases and J by 0 bases, with 6 bases between the two germline ends. From germline, CDR1 is MNHEY and CDR2 SVGAGI. This CDR3 region has 12 residues. CDR3 sequence: CASSSVSYEQYF. In DNA, the CDR3 is TGTGCCAGCAGCTCAGTCTCCTACGAGCAGTACTTC.

This clone was observed a handful of times. This chain links TRBV9 with TRBJ2-7; 8 nucleotides align to TRBD1. CDR1 and CDR2 from the germline V gene are SGDLS and YYNGEE. CDR3 size: 16 residues. Trimming took 3 bases from V and 1 from J; bases not matched to a gene: 9. The CDR3 is CASSAQEGTGSYEQYF. The CDR3 nucleotides are TGTGCCAGCAGCGCTCAGGAGGGGACAGGATCCTACGAGCAGTACTTC.

The CDR3: CASSSGSRNEKLFF. The CDR3 coding sequence is TGTGCCAGCAGCTCGGGATCCCGTAATGAAAAACTGTTTTTT. The rearrangement links TRBV5-4 to TRBJ1-4; no clear D. The CDR3 sequence is 14 residues long. The germline gives CDR1 SGHNT, CDR2 YYREEE (reference sequence). Trimming pared 3 bases from V and 4 bases from J, leaving 10 bases between.

The chain is built from TRBV24-1 and TRBJ2-2, with D tentatively TRBD1 (5 bases). The germline V gene has CDR1 KGHDR and CDR2 SFDVKD. V was pared by 4 bases and J by 6 bases, with 20 bases between. The CDR3 contains 17 residues. CDR3 DNA: TGTGCCACCAGTGACCAACCCCTAACAGGCCGAGCCGGGGAGCTGTTTTTT. Translating gives CATSDQPLTGRAGELFF.

The V call is TRBV27, the J call TRBJ1-5; D gene unclear. The V and J ends lost 2 bases and 11 bases respectively, with 13 bases between them. Germline-derived CDR1 and CDR2 are MNHEY and SMNVEV (reference sequence). The CDR3 extends over 13 amino acids. CDR3 sequence: CASSLAPSQSQHF. Written as DNA, the CDR3 is TGTGCCAGCAGTTTAGCCCCCTCACAATCCCAGCATTTT.

This clone was found once. J is TRBJ2-2 and V is TRBV15; 8 bases agree with TRBD2. Looked up from germline, CDR1 is LNHNV and CDR2 is YYDKDF (reference sequence). CDR3 size: 16 residues. V lost 2 bases, J lost 3 bases, and 5 bases stayed unmatched. The CDR3 loop is CATSRPGTRDTGELFF. CDR3 DNA sequence: TGTGCCACCAGCAGACCCGGGACTAGAGACACCGGGGAGCTGTTTTTT.

This chain connects TRBV19 to TRBJ1-2, with 10 bases matching TRBD1. J was trimmed by 4 bases and V by 8 bases; bases with no gene match: 13. This CDR3 is 16 amino acids long. From germline, CDR1 is LNHDA and CDR2 SQIVND (reference sequence). CDR3 in DNA: TGTGCCAGTGGCCGGGACAGGGGAGCTGGAGCCTATGGCTACACCTTC. Residues: CASGRDRGAGAYGYTF.

This chain uses TRBV10-2 with TRBJ1-2; weak D call: TRBD1 (6 bases). Germline lookup yields CDR1 WSHSY and CDR2 SAAADI. The ends were cut back, 6 bases at V and 1 base at J, with 21 bases in the middle. This CDR3 has 17 amino acids. CDR3: CASSPGGLDSFNYGYTF. In DNA form, the CDR3 reads TGCGCCAGCAGCCCCGGTGGGCTGGACAGTTTTAACTATGGCTACACCTTC.

This chain joins TRBV2 and TRBJ1-4; D is unresolved. V lost 1 base and J 7 bases, leaving 10 bases between the germline ends. Germline V gene sequence: CDR1 SNHLY, CDR2 FYNNEI. CDR3 length: 14 residues. The CDR3 DNA sequence: TGTGCCAGCAGTGAAGGCCAGCGGGGTGAAAAACTGTTTTTT. Translating it yields CASSEGQRGEKLFF.

The rearrangement uses TRBV5-4 and TRBJ2-5, with TRBD1 matching over 7 bases. V was pared by 4 bases and J by 3 bases, with 9 bases of the junction left unmatched. From germline, CDR1 is SGHNT and CDR2 YYREEE (reference sequence). The CDR3 loop spans 15 amino acids. CDR3 sequence: CASSLPGDSKETQYF. As DNA, the CDR3 is TGTGCCAGCAGCCTGCCCGGGGACAGCAAAGAGACCCAGTACTTC. The variable domain in full, with the rest retrieved from reference TRBV5-4 and TRBJ2-5, is ETGVTQSPTHLIKTRGQQVTLRCSSQSGHNTVSWYQQALGQGPQFIFQYYREEENGRGNFPPRFSGLQFPNYSSELNVNALELDDSALYLCASSLPGDSKETQYFGPGTRLLVL.

This sequence joins TRBV7-9 and TRBJ2-1; possible D gene TRBD2, 6 bases. V was shortened by 4 bases and J by 5 bases, with 15 bases between the two germline ends. CDR1 SEHNR and CDR2 FQNEAQ come from the germline V gene (reference sequence). The CDR3 is made up of 15 amino acids. The CDR3 here is CASSSSGGIHNEQFF. CDR3 DNA sequence: TGTGCCAGCAGCTCCTCCGGCGGGATCCACAATGAGCAGTTCTTC.

The V and J genes are TRBV3-1 (or the pseudogene TRBV3-2) and TRBJ2-1; 10 nucleotides align to TRBD2. The CDR3 has 16 amino acids. The germline gives CDR1 LGHDT, CDR2 YNNKEL (reference sequence). V was pared by 3 bases and J by 4 bases, with 6 bases of the junction left unmatched. This CDR3 is CASSHLLAGSYNEQFF. The CDR3, as DNA: TGTGCCAGCAGCCACTTACTAGCGGGGTCATACAATGAGCAGTTCTTC.

V and J are TRBV29-1 and TRBJ2-2, with TRBD2 matching 9 bases. Looked up from germline, CDR1 is SQVTM and CDR2 is ANQGSEA. The ends lost 4 bases at V and 6 bases at J; junction bases unmatched: 6. The CDR3 runs 14 residues. CDR3 DNA sequence: TGCAGCGTTGCGCCTAGCGGGGATCCCGGGGAGCTGTTTTTT. It codes for CSVAPSGDPGELFF.

This clone occurred a few times. Additional DNA sequences in this sample encode the identical CDR3. This rearrangement joins TRBV18 to TRBJ1-1; D possibly corresponds to TRBD1 (5 bases). Germline V gives CDR1 KGHSH, CDR2 LQKENI. CDR3 size: 15 residues. V was cut by 0 bases and J by 3 bases, with 11 bases left in between. The CDR3 protein is CASSPPGGSDTEAFF. CDR3 bases: TGTGCCAGCTCACCACCGGGGGGTTCGGACACTGAAGCTTTCTTT.

The chain carries TRBV5-1 and TRBJ2-1; 8 positions match TRBD2. CDR1 is SGHRS and CDR2 is YFSETQ in the germline V gene. Trimming took 4 bases from V and 3 from J; bases not matched to a gene: 6. The CDR3 spans 15 residues. The CDR3 loop is CASSPGLANYNEQFF. CDR3 in DNA: TGCGCCAGCAGCCCCGGACTAGCTAACTACAATGAGCAGTTCTTC.

The chain combines TRBV9 with TRBJ2-2; 8 nucleotides match TRBD2. CDR1 SGDLS and CDR2 YYNGEE come from the germline V gene. CDR3 size: 18 residues. V shed 4 bases, J shed 5 bases, and the junction held 16 bases outside the gene matches. Here the CDR3 DNA reads TGTGCCAGCAGCAAAACCCTCGCGGGGCAGCGGGGGACCGGGGAGCTGTTTTTT. Protein product: CASSKTLAGQRGTGELFF.

The chain recombines TRBV7-2 with TRBJ1-2; D is uncertain. CDR1 and CDR2 from the germline V gene are SGHTA and FQGNSA. The germline V and J ends were trimmed by 2 bases and 7 bases, with 20 bases remaining between them. The length of the CDR3 is 16 residues. CDR3 amino acids: CASSLRVGFEGRGYTF. The CDR3 coding sequence is TGTGCCAGCAGCTTACGAGTGGGCTTTGAAGGCCGTGGCTACACCTTC.

This rearrangement joins TRBV29-1 to TRBJ2-1, with TRBD2 identical over 9 bases. V lost 3 bases and J lost 1; bases outside the gene matches: 10. Per germline, CDR1 SQVTM and CDR2 ANQGSEA. The CDR3 consists of 17 residues. CDR3 nucleotide sequence: TGCAGCGTTGATCGCGGTAGCGGGAGTGGTTCCTACAATGAGCAGTTCTTC. Translated: CSVDRGSGSGSYNEQFF.

V is TRBV28 and J is TRBJ2-7; 10 bases match TRBD1. V dropped 6 bases and J dropped 1; count of bases not matched to a gene: 6. CDR3 length equals 15 residues. The germline V gene has CDR1 MDHEN and CDR2 SYDVKM. The CDR3 DNA sequence: TGTGCCAGCAGCCTTGGGACAGGGGTTTCCTACGAGCAGTACTTC. As protein: CASSLGTGVSYEQYF. Full variable domain (remainder filled in from reference TRBV28 and TRBJ2-7): DVKVTQSSRYLVKRTGEKVFLECVQDMDHENMFWYRQDPGLGLRLIYFSYDVKMKEKGDIPEGYSVSREKKERFSLILESASTNQTSMYLCASSLGTGVSYEQYFGPGTRLTVT.

The gene calls are TRBV7-6 and TRBJ2-7; 7 nucleotides line up with TRBD1. Germline V CDR1 and CDR2: SGHVS, FNYEAQ. Trimming took 3 bases from V and 2 from J; bases not matched to a gene: 13. CDR3 length equals 17 residues. CDR3 DNA sequence: TGTGCCAGCAGCTTGAAGAGGGGGCCCATACTGCCCTACGAGCAGTACTTC. Encoded protein: CASSLKRGPILPYEQYF.

As regards this clone: Different DNA sequences within this sample yield the same CDR3. The rearrangement links TRBV14 to TRBJ1-3; D unclear. V dropped 4 bases and J dropped 4 bases, with 5 bases sitting between them. The germline gives CDR1 SGHDN, CDR2 FVKESK. The CDR3 is 12 amino acids. The CDR3 loop is CASSPQGNTIYF. CDR3 DNA sequence: TGTGCCAGCAGCCCACAGGGAAACACCATATATTTT.